This TCR beta chain was recovered during a study of cytomegalovirus exposure and HLA in healthy donors. Study-wide context: Unique TCRs numbering roughly 85 million, obtained from HLA-typed donors, made up an early data release.

In the PCR, 60 Vbeta and 13 Jbeta primers were used. The table came from immunoSEQ multiplex PCR; TCRdb's copy has only in-frame clones and leaves some out. This table holds approximately 100,000 clones, about 68% found once. General study points: Reports state that TCR beta sequences accurately predicted most subjects' HLA-A and HLA-B alleles. Fewer N-insertions (relative to the approximately 700-donor mean) were reportedly seen in an Asian-associated ancestry cluster in a later analysis. Available immune exposure information covered CMV serostatus only.

The germline V gene encodes CDR1 SGHDT and CDR2 YYEEEE. The V and J ends lost 4 bases and 13 bases, in that order; junction bases with no gene match: 13. This CDR3 has 13 amino acids. A note on this clone: Antigen: not known.

The sequenced sample was PBMCs. The sequence was obtained from a man aged 25 to 45 in good health and CMV-seropositive. The chain links TRBV5-6 to TRBJ1-2; 7 bases agree with TRBD1. CDR3 nucleotides: TGTGCCAGCAGCCAGGCAGGGGGAAAGGAAGTCACCTTC. Translation: CASSQAGGKEVTF.